Listed below are T cell receptor beta chains from one sample, sequenced in a study of T cell responses to AZD1222 COVID-19 vaccine. TCRdb's copy holds only in-frame clones and misses some; the assay was immunoSEQ multiplex PCR. There are 15,000 to 20,000 clones in the sample; about 80% occur only once, and 12% to 15% lies in the top ten. This specimen was peripheral blood, taken 28 days after the second AZD1222 dose. These receptors originate from an adult who received the AZD1222 COVID-19 vaccine. Each CDR3 is given with its conserved first and last residue. A D gene is named only where the DNA matches it firmly. Size is omitted from some rows. Given values are once, few, many or a class for expanded clones.

j_gene: TRBJ2-1; abundance: -; d_gene: TRBD1; v_gene: TRBV2; CDR3aa: CASSAPGQGAYNEQFF; CDR3nt: TGTGCCAGCAGTGCTCCGGGACAGGGAGCCTACAATGAGCAGTTCTTC
j_gene: TRBJ1-1; abundance: -; d_gene: -; v_gene: TRBV19; CDR3aa: CASSGWAWDQRENTEAFF; CDR3nt: TGTGCCAGTAGTGGTTGGGCCTGGGATCAGCGGGAGAACACTGAAGCTTTCTTT
j_gene: TRBJ1-6; abundance: -; d_gene: TRBD1; v_gene: TRBV5-1; CDR3aa: CASSPRTGGNSPLHF; CDR3nt: TGCGCCAGCAGCCCCAGGACAGGGGGTAATTCACCCCTCCACTTT
j_gene: TRBJ1-1; abundance: -; d_gene: -; v_gene: TRBV28; CDR3aa: CAGGENTEAFF; CDR3nt: TGTGCCGGTGGGGAGAACACTGAAGCTTTCTTT
j_gene: TRBJ2-2; abundance: -; d_gene: -; v_gene: TRBV7-9; CDR3aa: CASSSRDLLGELFF; CDR3nt: TGTGCCAGCAGCTCCCGGGACCTTCTCGGGGAGCTGTTTTTT
j_gene: TRBJ2-3; abundance: -; d_gene: TRBD2; v_gene: TRBV19; CDR3aa: CASSSGGAGDTQYF; CDR3nt: TGTGCCAGTAGTAGCGGGGGGGCTGGAGATACGCAGTATTTT
j_gene: TRBJ2-1; abundance: -; d_gene: TRBD1; v_gene: TRBV7-3; CDR3aa: CASSSNPGTGGFSSYNEQFF; CDR3nt: TGTGCCAGCAGCTCTAACCCCGGGACAGGGGGGTTCAGCTCCTACAATGAGCAGTTCTTC
j_gene: TRBJ1-1; abundance: -; d_gene: -; v_gene: TRBV4-1; CDR3aa: CASSQEEDNTEAFF; CDR3nt: TGCGCCAGCAGCCAAGAAGAAGATAACACTGAAGCTTTCTTT
j_gene: TRBJ2-3; abundance: -; d_gene: -; v_gene: TRBV5-6; CDR3aa: CASSDPTPEMSQYF; CDR3nt: TGTGCCAGCAGCGACCCCACCCCCGAAATGTCGCAGTATTTT
j_gene: TRBJ2-6; abundance: -; d_gene: -; v_gene: TRBV5-1; CDR3aa: CASSLDSGSGANVLTF; CDR3nt: TGCGCCAGCAGCTTAGATTCAGGCTCTGGGGCCAACGTCCTGACTTTC
j_gene: TRBJ2-2; abundance: -; d_gene: TRBD1; v_gene: TRBV9; CDR3aa: CASDRGNTGELFF; CDR3nt: TGTGCCAGCGACAGGGGTAACACCGGGGAGCTGTTTTTT
j_gene: TRBJ1-6; abundance: few; d_gene: -; v_gene: TRBV5-1; CDR3aa: CASSLEGTEALHF; CDR3nt: TGCGCCAGCAGCTTGGAAGGGACGGAGGCCCTCCACTTT
j_gene: TRBJ1-2; abundance: -; d_gene: -; v_gene: TRBV4-3; CDR3aa: CASSQDGGRGYTF; CDR3nt: TGCGCCAGCAGCCAAGACGGGGGGCGCGGCTACACCTTC
j_gene: TRBJ2-7; abundance: -; d_gene: TRBD1; v_gene: TRBV9; CDR3aa: CASSADRASYEQYF; CDR3nt: TGTGCCAGCTCCGCCGACAGGGCTAGCTACGAGCAGTACTTC
j_gene: TRBJ1-4; abundance: -; d_gene: TRBD1; v_gene: TRBV5-4; CDR3aa: CASSSGTGGRREKLFF; CDR3nt: TGTGCCAGCAGTTCCGGGACAGGTGGGCGAAGGGAAAAACTGTTTTTT
j_gene: TRBJ2-5; abundance: -; d_gene: TRBD1; v_gene: TRBV6-2/TRBV6-3; CDR3aa: CASSYLGQATQETQYF; CDR3nt: TGTGCCAGCAGTTACTTAGGACAGGCGACCCAAGAGACCCAGTACTTC
j_gene: TRBJ1-4; abundance: -; d_gene: -; v_gene: TRBV7-9; CDR3aa: CASSLRTGEKLFF; CDR3nt: TGTGCCAGCAGCCTCCGGACCGGGGAAAAACTGTTTTTT
j_gene: TRBJ2-1; abundance: -; d_gene: TRBD2; v_gene: TRBV7-2; CDR3aa: CASGGLAGAWVQFF; CDR3nt: TGTGCCAGCGGGGGACTAGCGGGGGCGTGGGTGCAGTTCTTC
j_gene: TRBJ1-1; abundance: -; d_gene: -; v_gene: TRBV6-2/TRBV6-3; CDR3aa: CASSLTALNTEAFF; CDR3nt: TGTGCCAGCAGTTTGACAGCTCTGAACACTGAAGCTTTCTTT
j_gene: TRBJ1-6; abundance: -; d_gene: -; v_gene: TRBV21-1; CDR3aa: CASSKVDRDLGGSYNSPLHF; CDR3nt: TGTGCCAGCAGCAAAGTAGATAGGGACCTCGGGGGATCCTATAATTCACCCCTCCACTTT
j_gene: TRBJ2-1; abundance: -; d_gene: -; v_gene: TRBV27; CDR3aa: CASSRERGSSYNEQFF; CDR3nt: TGTGCCAGCTCCCGCGAACGGGGGAGCTCCTACAATGAGCAGTTCTTC
j_gene: TRBJ1-5; abundance: -; d_gene: TRBD1; v_gene: TRBV30; CDR3aa: CAWRGAGGVQPQHF; CDR3nt: TGTGCCTGGAGAGGGGCAGGGGGAGTTCAGCCCCAGCATTTT
j_gene: TRBJ2-2; abundance: -; d_gene: -; v_gene: TRBV27; CDR3aa: CASSLQGRNGELFF; CDR3nt: TGTGCCAGCAGTTTACAGGGGAGAAACGGGGAGCTGTTTTTT
j_gene: TRBJ1-5; abundance: -; d_gene: -; v_gene: TRBV5-1; CDR3aa: CASSPGPDQPQHF; CDR3nt: TGCGCCAGCAGCCCGGGCCCAGATCAGCCCCAGCATTTT
j_gene: TRBJ2-3; abundance: -; d_gene: -; v_gene: TRBV19; CDR3aa: CASSLGPSSTDTQYF; CDR3nt: TGTGCCAGTAGTCTTGGGCCCTCGAGCACAGATACGCAGTATTTT